The present TCR beta chain was sequenced within a study of OX40 agonist ivuxolimab in advanced cancers. This CDR3 has 15 residues. Germline values: CDR1 SGHNT, CDR2 YYREEE (reference sequence). V gave up 4 bases and J gave up 0 bases; unmatched junction bases: 4. Here immunoSEQ multiplex PCR was the method, and the copy in TCRdb shows in-frame clones only, minus some. The top ten clones hold about 9% of a sample with 75,000 to 100,000 clones, around 89% of them seen once. This clone was detected once. The clonotype originates from an adult with an advanced solid tumor such as melanoma, head and neck, liver or kidney cancer. The chain uses TRBV5-4 and TRBJ2-3; 8 bases are shared with TRBD2. The material sequenced was CD4+ or CD8+ T cells sorted from blood, taken in a trial of the OX40 agonist ivuxolimab. The CDR3 loop is CASSAGGTSTDTQYF. CDR3 nucleotide sequence: TGTGCCAGCAGCGCGGGGGGAACTAGCACAGATACGCAGTATTTT.